The 24 T cell receptor beta chains presented below share a single source sample, sequenced in a study of blood T cell repertoires in COVID-19. Only in-frame clones appear in the TCRdb table, and some are missing; sequencing was by immunoSEQ multiplex PCR. In the table there are about 260,000 clones, 88% of which are singletons. Sequencing was carried out using PBMCs or T cells enriched from blood (not recorded which). The source of these receptors is a woman aged 40 to 49 with acute COVID-19.

The chain recombines TRBV14 with TRBJ2-1; 8 bases align to TRBD2. Germline CDR1 is SGHDN and CDR2 is FVKESK. The J segment lost 7 bases and the V segment lost 2 bases, leaving 16 bases of the junction unmatched. The CDR3 spans 18 residues. Here the CDR3 DNA reads TGTGCCAGCAGCCAACCCTCCGGGGGGGGCCTGGGATTTAATGAGCAGTTCTTC. It codes for CASSQPSGGGLGFNEQFF.

This chain's CDR3 is CASSESRGQLYGYTF. CDR3 DNA: TGTGCCAGCAGTGAATCCAGGGGGCAACTCTATGGCTACACCTTC. V is TRBV2 and J is TRBJ1-2; 8 bases line up with TRBD1. V lost 2 bases, J lost 4 bases, and 6 bases stayed unmatched. Germline CDR1 SNHLY, CDR2 FYNNEI. The CDR3 has 15 amino acids. The variable domain in full, completed from reference TRBV2 and TRBJ1-2, reads EPEVTQTPSHQVTQMGQEVILRCVPISNHLYFYWYRQILGQKVEFLVSFYNNEISEKSEIFDDQFSVERPDGSNFTLKIRSTKLEDSAMYFCASSESRGQLYGYTFGSGTRLTVV.

V usage is TRBV24-1 and J usage is TRBJ2-1; TRBD2 matches 8 bases. J was trimmed by 8 bases and V by 4 bases; bases with no gene match: 9. From germline, CDR1 is KGHDR and CDR2 SFDVKD. The CDR3 extends over 15 amino acids. The DNA of the CDR3 is TGTGCCACCAGTGACCCGGTGGGACTAGTTCATGAGCAGTTCTTC. Its protein product is CATSDPVGLVHEQFF.

The genes are TRBV6-5 and TRBJ1-4; the D gene is possibly TRBD1 (5 bases). Germline CDR1 MNHEY, CDR2 SVGAGI. The CDR3 is 14 amino acids. The V and J ends lost 6 bases and 8 bases respectively, with 16 bases between them. The CDR3 nucleotides read TGTGCCAGCAGAGCAGGGTTTCTAGGAGAAAAACTGTTTTTT. Translation gives CASRAGFLGEKLFF.

The gene calls are TRBV7-2 and TRBJ2-2; the match to TRBD2 covers 10 bases. V trimming: 5 bases; J trimming: 2 bases; junction bases outside the gene matches: 8. The CDR3 is 17 residues long. Germline V lookup: CDR1 SGHTA, CDR2 FQGNSA. The CDR3 coding sequence is TGTGCCAGCAGCCATAAGACTAGCGGGCTTAACACCGGGGAGCTGTTTTTT. It encodes CASSHKTSGLNTGELFF.

The V gene is TRBV5-4, the J gene TRBJ1-4; D is unclear. The CDR3 extends over 13 amino acids. The germline V gene encodes CDR1 SGHNT and CDR2 YYREEE (reference sequence). The V gene lost 6 bases and the J gene lost 8 bases, with 14 bases spanning the gap. The DNA for the CDR3 is TGTGCCAGCAATTCCGGGGAAAGCGAAAAACTGTTTTTT. It specifies CASNSGESEKLFF.

This clone was detected only a few times. The V gene is TRBV19, the J gene TRBJ2-6; TRBD2 might be the D (5 bases). The CDR3 is made up of 15 amino acids. Deletions cut 8 bases from V and 0 bases from J, with 11 bases between. The germline V gene has CDR1 LNHDA and CDR2 SQIVND (reference sequence). DNA for the CDR3: TGTGCCAGTGGCACGGGGAACTCTGGGGCCAACGTCCTGACTTTC. Translating it yields CASGTGNSGANVLTF.

The chain joins TRBV29-1 to TRBJ1-5, with D perhaps TRBD1 (5 bases). Trimming left V 6 bases short and J 7 bases short, with 16 bases between. The CDR3 sequence is 13 residues long. From germline, CDR1 is SQVTM and CDR2 ANQGSEA. The CDR3 here is CSVGDSVKQPQHF. The CDR3 region has the DNA TGCAGCGTCGGAGACAGCGTAAAGCAGCCCCAGCATTTT.

This rearrangement joins TRBV12-3 or TRBV12-4 to TRBJ2-7; no clear D. The ends were cut back, 10 bases at V and 2 bases at J, with 12 bases in the middle. The CDR3 totals 12 residues. For the CDR3, the DNA is TGTGCCACAAACCAGCGACCCTACGAGCAGTACGTC. The encoded protein is CATNQRPYEQYV.

The chain employs TRBV10-3 and TRBJ1-1; TRBD1 might be the D (6 bases). Germline CDR1 reads ENHRY; CDR2 reads SYGVKD. The CDR3 totals 15 residues. Trimming stripped 3 bases from V and 5 bases from J, with 16 bases between. The CDR3 nucleotides are TGTGCCATCAGTGACCCCGGGGGGCGGGGAACTGAAGCTTTCTTT. Amino acid sequence: CAISDPGGRGTEAFF.

The genes are TRBV5-8 and TRBJ2-1; 11 bases align to TRBD2. Trimming removed 0 bases from V and 7 bases from J; junction bases left unmatched: 3. Germline V gene lookup returns CDR1 SGHTS and CDR2 YDEGEE. This CDR3 contains 15 residues. CDR3 region: CASSLGLAGYNEQFF. The CDR3 region has the DNA TGTGCCAGCAGCTTGGGACTAGCGGGATATAATGAGCAGTTCTTC.

The J gene is TRBJ2-5, the V gene TRBV3-1 (or the pseudogene TRBV3-2), with TRBD2 as a possible D gene (6 bases). V was clipped by 8 bases and J by 7 bases, with 23 bases between them. This CDR3 spans 15 amino acids. CDR1 and CDR2 (germline): LGHDT, YNNKEL (reference sequence). CDR3 coding DNA: TGTGCCAGCGCACGGGGGACGGAGGGAACGGGGACCCAGTACTTC. This codes for CASARGTEGTGTQYF.

The chain has TRBV5-1 and TRBJ2-2; D gene ambiguous. V was trimmed by 0 bases and J by 6 bases, leaving 6 bases between them. The length of the CDR3 is 13 residues. Germline CDR1 SGHRS, CDR2 YFSETQ. CDR3 loop: CASSLGAPGELFF. The CDR3 DNA sequence: TGCGCCAGCAGCTTGGGAGCCCCCGGGGAGCTGTTTTTT.

The chain carries TRBV9 and TRBJ2-5; 12 nucleotides line up with TRBD2. V gave up 0 bases and J gave up 6 bases; unmatched junction bases: 6. This CDR3 region has 16 residues. Germline loops: CDR1 SGDLS, CDR2 YYNGEE. CDR3 residues: CASSVELAGGPKTQYF. The CDR3 DNA follows: TGTGCCAGCAGCGTAGAGCTAGCGGGAGGGCCAAAGACCCAGTACTTC.

The chain uses TRBV7-2 and TRBJ2-7; D is uncertain. This CDR3 is 14 amino acids long. Germline loops: CDR1 SGHTA, CDR2 FQGNSA. Deletions cut 0 bases from V and 2 bases from J, with 8 bases between. The CDR3 here is CASSLAVQTYEQYV. The CDR3 DNA is TGTGCCAGCAGCTTAGCTGTCCAGACCTACGAGCAGTACGTC.

Note on this clone: The junction does not match germline at one end; this may be a read error. The rearrangement joins TRBV7-7 to TRBJ1-1; D possibly corresponds to TRBD1 (5 bases). Germline lookup yields CDR1 SSHAT and CDR2 FNYEAQ (reference sequence). The CDR3 contains 13 residues. The DNA of the CDR3 is TGTGCTAGCAGCCGGGACTTTGCCACTGAAGCTTTCTTT. Its translation: CASSRDFATEAFF.

This chain uses TRBV6-5 with TRBJ1-1; the match to TRBD1 covers 9 bases. The V gene end was trimmed by 2 bases and the J gene end by 6 bases; junction bases not matched to a gene: 10. Germline V gene lookup returns CDR1 MNHEY and CDR2 SVGAGI. This CDR3 contains 16 residues. In DNA form, the CDR3 reads TGTGCCAGCAGTTACCCCTCCGGGACAGGGAAGCCTGAAGCTTTCTTT. Its protein product is CASSYPSGTGKPEAFF.

The chain couples TRBV5-6 to TRBJ1-3; the D gene is possibly TRBD1 (6 bases). The CDR3 is 15 amino acids. V dropped 2 bases and J dropped 0 bases, with 9 bases sitting between them. The germline V gene has CDR1 SGHDT and CDR2 YYEEEE. CDR3 in amino acids: CASSFSGASGNTIYF. CDR3 DNA sequence: TGTGCCAGCAGCTTTTCAGGGGCCTCTGGAAACACCATATATTTT.

The DNA of the CDR3 is TGTGCCACGACCAGTGGACGACAGGGGTACAATGAGCAGTTCTTC. This translates into CATTSGRQGYNEQFF. The chain couples TRBV24-1 to TRBJ2-1; 8 bases are shared with TRBD1. CDR1 is KGHDR, CDR2 SFDVKD, per germline. V lost 10 bases, J lost 4 bases, and 11 bases stayed unmatched. The CDR3 sequence is 15 residues long.

The gene calls are TRBV9 and TRBJ2-5, with 12 bases that match TRBD1. This CDR3 has 16 amino acids. Trimming at V came to 3 bases and at J to 5 bases, leaving 8 bases not matched to a gene. Germline CDR1 reads SGDLS; CDR2 reads YYNGEE. The chain's CDR3 is CASSASGTGGGETQYF. The CDR3 DNA reads as TGTGCCAGCAGCGCCTCCGGGACAGGGGGCGGGGAGACCCAGTACTTC.

V gene TRBV27 combines with J gene TRBJ2-1; possibly TRBD2 for D (5 bases). The germline V gene encodes CDR1 MNHEY and CDR2 SMNVEV (reference sequence). V gave up 6 bases and J gave up 7 bases, with 16 bases separating them. This CDR3 has 14 amino acids. DNA of the CDR3: TGTGCCAGCAGCCCCTTTTATCGGGAAAATGAGCAGTTCTTC. Translated: CASSPFYRENEQFF.

V and J are TRBV7-2 and TRBJ1-6; 7 bases are shared with TRBD1. This CDR3 region has 15 residues. The V segment lost 5 bases and the J segment 5 bases; nucleotides outside the gene matches: 6. The germline V gene has CDR1 SGHTA and CDR2 FQGNSA. This CDR3 is CASSPGQHNNSPLHF. The CDR3 DNA reads TGTGCCAGCAGCCCGGGACAGCATAATAATTCACCCCTCCACTTT.

The J gene is TRBJ1-1, the V gene TRBV30, with D possibly being TRBD1 (5 bases). This CDR3 is 13 amino acids long. Trimming left V 5 bases short and J 0 bases short, with 10 bases between. Germline V gives CDR1 GTSNPN, CDR2 SVGIG (reference sequence). CDR3 in amino acids: CAWGGGLNTEAFF. The CDR3 bases are TGTGCCTGGGGGGGAGGTCTGAACACTGAAGCTTTCTTT.

This clone was picked up one time. The chain carries TRBV6-2 or TRBV6-3 and TRBJ2-1; D is possibly TRBD2 (5 bases). The CDR3 is 15 residues long. Germline V gene data show CDR1 as MNHEY and CDR2 as SVGEGT. V gave up 2 bases and J gave up 2 bases, with 10 bases separating them. This CDR3 reads CASSYGLAAYNEQFF. CDR3 DNA sequence: TGTGCCAGCAGTTACGGGCTAGCCGCCTACAATGAGCAGTTCTTC.